A single sample gave rise to the 16 T cell receptor beta chains below, sequenced in a study of regulatory T cells in long-lasting Graves disease. Library construction for TCR beta used iRepertoire HTBI primers and Arm-PCR of CDR3 regions. TCRdb called the multiplex PCR reads again in MiXCR, with one record for every CDR3 protein. The sample shows 250,000 or so distinct CDR3 sequences, 20% to 25% of them seen only once. The sample's time point: newly diagnosed GD, antithyroid drugs for less than 3 months. From PBMCs, RNA was extracted and then used to make the TCR library. This sample comprised peripheral blood mononuclear cells (PBMCs), obtained at new diagnosis, from a patient treated with antithyroid drugs. Receptor source: a female donor with Graves disease.

This clonotype was picked up many times. The chain is built from TRBV5-1 and TRBJ2-3, with TRBD2 matching 8 bases. V was pared by 4 bases and J by 0 bases, with 10 bases of the junction left unmatched. CDR1 SGHRS and CDR2 YFSETQ come from the germline V gene. This CDR3 region has 17 residues. The CDR3 region is CASSGTLAGFSTDTQYF. The CDR3 coding sequence is TGCGCCAGCAGCGGGACCTTAGCGGGGTTTAGCACAGATACGCAGTATTTT.

This clonotype was observed at least ten times. The chain combines TRBV25-1 with TRBJ1-2; D unclear. V was clipped by 3 bases and J by 14 bases, with 13 bases between them. Germline V gene sequence: CDR1 MGHDK, CDR2 SYGVNS. This CDR3 contains 11 residues. The CDR3: CASSEAAFVTF. The DNA for the CDR3 is TGTGCCAGCAGTGAGGCGGCCTTTGTTACCTTC.

This clonotype appeared many times. The chain has TRBV9 and TRBJ2-1, with TRBD2 identical over 11 bases. The length of the CDR3 is 16 residues. Germline V CDR1 and CDR2: SGDLS, YYNGEE. The trim removed 4 bases at V and 10 bases at J, leaving 13 bases unmatched. Here the CDR3 reads CASSLEGSGGAREQFF. The CDR3 DNA follows: TGTGCCAGCAGCCTAGAGGGTAGCGGGGGGGCCAGGGAGCAGTTCTTC.

This clonotype was observed many times. At one of its ends the junction is not consistent with the germline gene, which may arise from a read error. V is TRBV5-5 and J is TRBJ1-1; maybe TRBD1 (6 bases). CDR3 length equals 14 residues. Per the germline V gene, CDR1 is SGHKS and CDR2 is YYEKEE (reference sequence). The CDR3 bases are TGCGCCAGCAGCGCCGCCGGGGGCTACACTGAAGCTTTCTTT. Protein: CASSAAGGYTEAFF.

This clonotype was seen ten or more times. The chain has TRBV15 and TRBJ1-4; a possible D gene is TRBD1 (6 bases). The germline V gene has CDR1 LNHNV and CDR2 YYDKDF (reference sequence). The CDR3 contains 16 residues. V lost 2 bases to trimming and J lost 7 bases, with 17 bases between them. CDR3 in amino acids: CATSRPGRGAVEKLFF. The DNA for the CDR3 is TGTGCCACCAGCAGACCCGGACGGGGGGCGGTTGAAAAACTGTTTTTT.

This clonotype was observed at least ten times. At one of its ends the junction is not consistent with the germline gene, which may arise from a read error. The chain is built from TRBV7-3 and TRBJ2-3; 13 bases agree with TRBD2. Germline V gives CDR1 SGHTA, CDR2 FQGTGA. CDR3 length: 16 amino acids. This chain's CDR3 is CASSLTSGGGADTQYF. The CDR3 nucleotides read TGTGCCAGCAGCCTAACTAGCGGGGGGGGGGCAGATACGCAGTATTTT. The variable domain in full, with the rest retrieved from reference TRBV7-3 and TRBJ2-3, is GAGVSQTPSNKVTEKGKYVELRCDPISGHTALYWYRQSLGQGPEFLIYFQGTGAADDSGLPNDRFFAVRPEGSVSTLKIQRTERGDSAVYLCASSLTSGGGADTQYFGPGTRLTVL.

This clonotype was found many times. The gene calls are TRBV24-1 and TRBJ2-5, with TRBD2 as a possible D gene (7 bases). The CDR3 has 16 residues. V lost 2 bases to trimming and J lost 0 bases, with 12 bases between them. Germline V lookup: CDR1 KGHDR, CDR2 SFDVKD. The CDR3 is CATSDWGGGNQETQYF. In DNA form, the CDR3 reads TGTGCCACCAGTGATTGGGGAGGGGGAAACCAAGAGACCCAGTACTTC.

Ten or more counts support this clonotype. The chain is built from TRBV5-1 and TRBJ2-7; D is ambiguous. V lost 0 bases and J 7 bases, leaving 11 bases between the germline ends. Germline V lookup: CDR1 SGHRS, CDR2 YFSETQ. The CDR3 is 13 residues long. The CDR3 protein is CASSLGLEPEQYF. The CDR3 DNA follows: TGCGCCAGCAGCTTGGGACTCGAACCGGAGCAGTACTTC. The full variable domain, with the rest looked up from reference TRBV5-1 and TRBJ2-7, is KAGVTQTPRYLIKTRGQQVTLSCSPISGHRSVSWYQQTPGQGLQFLFEYFSETQRNKGNFPGRFSGRQFSNSRSEMNVSTLELGDSALYLCASSLGLEPEQYFGPGTRLTVT.

V and J are TRBV19 and TRBJ1-6; D perhaps matches TRBD1 (6 bases). The germline gives CDR1 LNHDA, CDR2 SQIVND (reference sequence). Trimming shortened V by 5 bases and J by 7 bases, and 18 bases separated the two germline ends. The CDR3 has 16 amino acids. The CDR3 here is CASSVRSDRLNSPLHF. CDR3 nucleotide sequence: TGTGCCAGTAGTGTTAGATCGGACAGACTAAATTCACCCCTCCACTTT.

This clonotype was counted ten times or more. V gene TRBV20-1 combines with J gene TRBJ2-2; D is ambiguous. The CDR3 covers 12 residues. The ends were cut back, 3 bases at V and 0 bases at J, with 2 bases in the middle. The germline V gene encodes CDR1 DFQATT and CDR2 SNEGSKA (reference sequence). CDR3 nucleotides: TGCAGTGCTAGCGCGAACACCGGGGAGCTGTTTTTT. Translating gives CSASANTGELFF.

The J gene is TRBJ2-4, the V gene TRBV28; D tentatively fits TRBD1 or TRBD2 (5 bases each). This CDR3 region has 15 residues. The germline V gene has CDR1 MDHEN and CDR2 SYDVKM. Trimming stripped 5 bases from V and 0 bases from J, with 11 bases between. CDR3 DNA sequence: TGTGCCAGCAGTCCGTTGGGGGAAGCCAAAAACATTCAGTACTTC. Translating gives CASSPLGEAKNIQYF.

This clonotype was picked up many times. The V and J genes are TRBV6-1 and TRBJ2-5; no reliable D call. The CDR3 is 13 amino acids. Germline loops: CDR1 MNHNS, CDR2 SASEGT. V was pared by 6 bases and J by 1 base, with 9 bases between. In DNA form, the CDR3 reads TGTGCCAGCAGCCTATGGGTCCAAGAGACCCAGTACTTC. The encoded protein is CASSLWVQETQYF.

This clonotype turned up a few times. A far bigger clonotype differs at one base, so this is likely a read error. The chain employs TRBV7-8 and TRBJ2-3; D assignment may be TRBD1 or TRBD2 (5 bases each). V dropped 5 bases and J dropped 1 base, with 22 bases sitting between them. This CDR3 is 18 amino acids long. CDR1 is SGHVS and CDR2 is FQNEAQ in the germline V gene. In DNA form, the CDR3 reads TGTGCCAGCAGCCTGAACCGGGGCTACTATCTCGGCACAGATACGCAGTATTTT. Its protein is CASSLNRGYYLGTDTQYF.

The chain joins TRBV4-3 to TRBJ1-1; D may be TRBD1 (6 bases). The germline CDR1 and CDR2 sequences are LGHNA and YSLEER. CDR3 size: 14 residues. V dropped 4 bases and J dropped 0 bases, with 9 bases sitting between them. CDR3 protein: CASSRDTMNTEAFF. CDR3 coding DNA: TGCGCCAGCAGCCGGGACACGATGAACACTGAAGCTTTCTTT.

This clonotype was counted many times. The rearrangement joins TRBV19 to TRBJ1-5, with TRBD1 matching 7 bases. The germline V gene encodes CDR1 LNHDA and CDR2 SQIVND (reference sequence). J gave up 7 bases and V 5 bases, and 5 bases lay outside the gene matches. The CDR3 has 13 residues. CDR3 coding DNA: TGTGCCAGTAGTCCCCGACAGGGACAGCCCCAGCATTTT. This translates into CASSPRQGQPQHF.

As regards this clonotype: A read error may explain this, as a much larger clone is one base away. V usage is TRBV18 and J usage is TRBJ2-5; TRBD2 might be the D (5 bases). Germline values: CDR1 KGHSH, CDR2 LQKENI. The CDR3 is made up of 14 amino acids. The CDR3 DNA follows: TGTGCCAGCCCACCAGGCCTAGCAAAAGAGACCCAGTACTTC. Translation: CASPPGLAKETQYF. The full variable domain, completed using reference TRBV18 and TRBJ2-5, is NAGVMQNPRHLVRRRGQEARLRCSPMKGHSHVYWYRQLPEEGLKFMVYLQKENIIDESGMPKERFSAEFPKEGPSILRIQQVVRGDSAAYFCASPPGLAKETQYFGPGTRLLVL.